This is a list of T cell receptor beta chains from one sample in a study of molecular identifiers for immune sequencing clone quantification. TCRdb re-analysed the PCR reads in MiXCR, keeping a single row per CDR3 protein. The table lists about half a million distinct CDR3 sequences, about a fifth of them singletons. Sequences were obtained from naive CD8+ T cells from blood, with Jurkat cell RNA spiked in. Receptors originate from a human donor in good health. Some libraries in this study had Jurkat cell RNA spiked in. Both conserved end residues are part of each CDR3. The D gene is left open where the match is weak. Clone sizes are given selectively: once, few, many, or a class where the clone is expanded.

j_call | v_call | d_call | clone_size | cdr3_nt | cdr3_aa
TRBJ2-1 | TRBV27 | . | few | TGTGCCAGCAGTTTAAGCCCGAGCGTAAGCGGTGAGCAGTTCTTC | CASSLSPSVSGEQFF
TRBJ2-4 | TRBV21-1 | . | many | TGTGCCAGCAGCCCAAGGGCGGCCAAAAACATTCAGTACTTC | CASSPRAAKNIQYF
TRBJ1-2 | TRBV29-1 | TRBD1 | . | TGCAGCGTTGGACAGGGCTATGGCTACACCTTC | CSVGQGYGYTF
TRBJ2-3 | TRBV20-1 | TRBD1 | few | TGCAGTGCCGATCCCGGGACAGGGCCAGATACGCAGTATTTT | CSADPGTGPDTQYF
TRBJ1-1 | TRBV7-2 | . | . | TGTGCCAGCAGTGAGTTGAGGAACACTGAAGCTTTCTTT | CASSELRNTEAFF
TRBJ2-1 | TRBV25-1 | . | . | TGTGCCAGCAGTGGGCCCCTTGGGGGACTCAGCGCCTACAATGAGCAGTTCTTC | CASSGPLGGLSAYNEQFF
TRBJ1-6 | TRBV27 | TRBD1 | . | TGTGCCAGCAGTTCCATAGACAGGGGGAGAGGCTCACCCCTCCACTTT | CASSSIDRGRGSPLHF
TRBJ1-1 | TRBV5-4 | TRBD1 | many | TGTGCCAGCAGCGCACAGGGGGAGAGCACTGAAGCTTTCTTT | CASSAQGESTEAFF
TRBJ2-3 | TRBV5-4 | . | many | TGTGCCAGCAGCTTGGGCGGGGACCCAGCTACGCAGTATTTT | CASSLGGDPATQYF
TRBJ2-7 | TRBV27 | . | few | TGTGCCAGCAGTCAACAACTCGGACTTGCCTACGAGCAGTACTTC | CASSQQLGLAYEQYF
TRBJ1-4 | TRBV7-2 | . | many | TGTGCCAGCAGCTTACGAGGGACGGCACAAGCTAATGAAAAACTGTTTTTT | CASSLRGTAQANEKLFF
TRBJ1-6 | TRBV29-1 | . | many | TGCAGCCCCGGCTGGTTTCGTAATTCACCCCTCCACTTT | CSPGWFRNSPLHF
TRBJ2-3 | TRBV29-1 | TRBD1 | many | TGCAGCGTTCACACTGGACAGGGATCGCCAGATACGCAGTATTTT | CSVHTGQGSPDTQYF
TRBJ1-1 | TRBV5-5 | . | many | TGTGCCAGCAGCTTGAACCGGGCTGAAGCTTTCTTT | CASSLNRAEAFF
TRBJ2-3 | TRBV7-9 | . | . | TGTGCCAGCATCAAGAGGGTGGACTCCCGAGCAGATACGCAGTATTTT | CASIKRVDSRADTQYF
TRBJ1-1 | TRBV2 | . | few | TGTGCCAGCAGTCTATCGTCCCTTTTGAACACTGAAGCTTTCTTT | CASSLSSLLNTEAFF
TRBJ2-1 | TRBV4-3 | . | . | TGCGCCAGCAGCCAAGGAATTAGCGCCAATGAGCAGTTCTTC | CASSQGISANEQFF
TRBJ2-3 | TRBV6-2/TRBV6-3 | TRBD2 | . | TGTGCCAGCGACAAGGATAGCGGGAGGGCCAGGGCAGATACGCAGTATTTT | CASDKDSGRARADTQYF
TRBJ2-2 | TRBV3-1 | . | . | TGTGCCAGCAGCCCTGGGTGGACTTCCAACACCGGGGAGCTGTTTTTT | CASSPGWTSNTGELFF
TRBJ2-7 | TRBV20-1 | . | . | TGCAGTGCTAGAGACCTCAAAGCAGGTTCCTACGAGCAGTACTTC | CSARDLKAGSYEQYF
TRBJ2-3 | TRBV5-8 | . | . | TGTGCCAGCAGCTTGGAGGCCACGCTGGAAACAGATATTCAGTATTTT | CASSLEATLETDIQYF
TRBJ2-7 | TRBV5-1 | . | many | TGCGCCAGCAGCTTACAGGGTTCAGGCGAGCAGTACTTC | CASSLQGSGEQYF
TRBJ2-4 | TRBV20-1 | . | few | TGCAGTGCTAGTTTGGACAGAGAGGGACTAGCCAAAAACATTCAGTACTTC | CSASLDREGLAKNIQYF
TRBJ2-3 | TRBV13 | . | many | TGTGCCAGCAGCTTACGGCGGGCGGTGGTTAGCACAGATACGCAGTATTTT | CASSLRRAVVSTDTQYF
TRBJ2-7 | TRBV2 | . | many | TGTGCCATACTGGAGTCCGGCGAGCAGTACTTC | CAILESGEQYF
TRBJ2-7 | TRBV7-9 | TRBD2 | . | TGTGCCAGCAGCTCTACCTCTCTTAGCGGGGGCTCCTACGAGCAGTACTTC | CASSSTSLSGGSYEQYF
TRBJ2-7 | TRBV12-3/TRBV12-4 | . | . | TGTGCCAGCAGTTCGGCACCCAACTCCTACGAGCAGTACTTC | CASSSAPNSYEQYF
TRBJ2-7 | TRBV7-9 | TRBD2 | many | TGTGCCAGCAGAAACCTAGCGGGAGTGCAGTACTTC | CASRNLAGVQYF